This note documents a single T cell receptor (beta chain) sequence. V lost 6 bases, J lost 0 bases, and 13 bases stayed unmatched. The V gene's germline CDR1 is MDHEN and CDR2 SYDVKM. The CDR3 has 18 amino acids. The data stem from a study of blood T cell repertoires in COVID-19. Participant ages covered about 18 to 89 years across some 25 US areas. Participants' reported clinical history set cohort assignment. Two consecutive negative NP/OP PCR tests, clearance, or resolved symptoms defined Cohort 3 recovery. Authors' methods: From reference gene primer amplification, estimates of nucleated cell counts were derived. Sequenced by immunoSEQ multiplex PCR; TCRdb stores in-frame clones only, minus some. D and trimming come from the DNA, and the V and J calls and clone size come from that table. This table has under 200,000 clones, approximately 86% appearing once.

Specimen: PBMCs or T cells enriched from blood (not recorded which). The V and J genes are TRBV28 and TRBJ1-3; 8 positions match TRBD1. The clonotype originates from a man between 60 and 75 years old who had recovered from COVID-19. The DNA for the CDR3 is TGTGCCAGCAGCCGAGTGACAGGGGCCATCTCCTCTGGAAACACCATATATTTT. It translates to CASSRVTGAISSGNTIYF.